There are a few counts of the clone carrying this TCR beta chain. The sample comes from a study of blood T cell repertoires in COVID-19. In the study overall: Samples of COVID-19 (acute and convalescent) were obtained from the United States, Italy and Spain. Sources were T cells, B-cell-depleted T cells, or PBMCs; the material itself was cDNA or gDNA.

The CDR3 extends over 18 amino acids. CDR1 is MNHEY and CDR2 is SVGEGT in the germline V gene. With V trimmed by 1 base and J by 3 bases, 5 bases remained unmatched. Authors' processing steps: Amplified reference gene primers provided the basis for estimating nucleated cell counts. Sequenced by immunoSEQ multiplex PCR; TCRdb stores in-frame clones only, minus some. The DNA gave D and trimming, while V, J and clone size come from that table. The sample has about 220,000 clones; 84% are singletons. The rearrangement uses TRBV6-2 or TRBV6-3 and TRBJ2-1; 14 bases match TRBD2. The TCR was taken from a man aged 30 to 45 with active or convalescent COVID-19. Sequenced: peripheral blood. CDR3: CASSYLGLAGVLYNEQFF. DNA for the CDR3: TGTGCCAGCAGTTACTTGGGACTAGCGGGGGTTCTCTACAATGAGCAGTTCTTC.